A selection of T cell receptor beta chains follows, all from one sample in a study of T-cell memory formation after mild COVID-19. TCRdb independently ran MiXCR on the 5' RACE reads; one entry per CDR3 protein. This table holds 210,000 or so distinct CDR3 sequences, more than 9% found once. Sample: PBMCs or a T cell subset sorted from them (not recorded which). These receptors originate from a man aged 18 to 35 who had mild COVID-19 (a few samples of this study predate the infection). Cell type and time point are not known. Each CDR3 is given with its conserved first and last residue. The D gene is left open where the match is weak. Some rows have no size entry. The others give once, few or many, or a class for an expanded clone.

clone_size | d_call | j_call | v_call | cdr3_nt | cdr3_aa
few | . | TRBJ1-1 | TRBV28 | TGTGCCAGCCTGACGAACACTGAAGCTTTCTTT | CASLTNTEAFF
many | . | TRBJ1-5 | TRBV28 | TGTGCCAGCACCCACGGGGGTCAGCCCCAGCATTTT | CASTHGGQPQHF
many | . | TRBJ2-5 | TRBV27 | TGTGCCAGCAGTTTACGTGGGCGGGAGACCCAGTACTTC | CASSLRGRETQYF
. | TRBD1 | TRBJ1-4 | TRBV15 | TGTGCCACCAGCATAAACGGACAGGGTATCTTTGAAAAACTGTTTTTT | CATSINGQGIFEKLFF
few | . | TRBJ1-5 | TRBV5-6 | TGTGCCAGCAGCTCCCTCGAACAGGGATATCAGCCCCAGCATTTT | CASSSLEQGYQPQHF
few | TRBD2 | TRBJ2-5 | TRBV7-9 | TGTGCCAGCAGCCCCGAGTGGGTGCGGGGGGGCGAAGAGACCCAGTACTTC | CASSPEWVRGGEETQYF
. | TRBD2 | TRBJ2-3 | TRBV20-1 | TGCAGTGCTAGTGGGACTAGCGGGGGGGTCCCCACAGATACGCAGTATTTT | CSASGTSGGVPTDTQYF
. | . | TRBJ1-2 | TRBV29-1 | TGCAGCGTTATTCCTACGGGGGACTATGGCTACACCTTC | CSVIPTGDYGYTF
. | TRBD2 | TRBJ2-1 | TRBV7-3 | TGTGCCAGCAGCTTGGCGGGGGGCGGTGCTAACAATGAGCAGTTCTTC | CASSLAGGGANNEQFF
few | TRBD1 | TRBJ1-1 | TRBV3-1 | TGTGCCAGCAGCCTCGGGACAGCCGGAGCTTTCTTT | CASSLGTAGAFF
few | . | TRBJ1-5 | TRBV4-1 | TGCGCCAGCAGCCAAGATGAGGGGGGGCCCCAGCATTTT | CASSQDEGGPQHF
few | . | TRBJ1-6 | TRBV4-3 | TGCGCCAGCAGCCAAGATCGGCAGCGCGAGTCACCCCTCCACTTT | CASSQDRQRESPLHF
few | TRBD1 | TRBJ1-2 | TRBV28 | TGTGCCAGCAGTCCAGGACAGGACCGTTATGGCTACACCTTC | CASSPGQDRYGYTF
few | TRBD2 | TRBJ2-1 | TRBV11-2 | TGTGCCAGCGGACTAGCGGGGCGAATCTCCAACAATGAGCAGTTCTTC | CASGLAGRISNNEQFF
many | . | TRBJ2-1 | TRBV7-3 | TGTGCCAGCAGCCCTGGGACGGGTGGTTACAATGAGCAGTTCTTC | CASSPGTGGYNEQFF
. | TRBD2 | TRBJ2-1 | TRBV27 | TGTGCCAGCTGTACTCGGGGGGATGAGCAGTTCTTC | CASCTRGDEQFF
few | TRBD2 | TRBJ2-7 | TRBV20-1 | TGCAGTGCTGTCGGGACTAGCGGGGGCTACGAGCAGTACTTC | CSAVGTSGGYEQYF
. | TRBD2 | TRBJ2-3 | TRBV10-3 | TGTGCCATCAAGACTAGCGGGGGCACAGATACGCAGTATTTT | CAIKTSGGTDTQYF
. | . | TRBJ2-3 | TRBV4-2 | TGTGCCAGCAGCCAAGGACTAGAATGGAATACGCAGTATTTT | CASSQGLEWNTQYF
. | . | TRBJ1-5 | TRBV6-2/TRBV6-3 | TGTGCCAGCAGCCCGGTGGAACTTAGCAATCAGCCCCAGCATTTT | CASSPVELSNQPQHF
. | . | TRBJ1-4 | TRBV25-1 | TGTGCCAGCAGCGAATCGGGCAGGGGCGGTGAAAAACTGTTTTTT | CASSESGRGGEKLFF
few | TRBD1 | TRBJ2-3 | TRBV5-1 | TGCGCCAGCAGCTTGGTGGTGACAGGGTACACAGATACGCAGTATTTT | CASSLVVTGYTDTQYF
. | TRBD1 | TRBJ1-4 | TRBV6-1 | TGTGCCAGCAGTTCCAGGGGGCATGCAACTAATGAAAAACTGTTTTTT | CASSSRGHATNEKLFF
few | . | TRBJ1-3 | TRBV6-5 | TGTGCCAGCAGAGCGGACGGGAGGTTCGGAAACACCATATATTTT | CASRADGRFGNTIYF
few | TRBD2 | TRBJ2-1 | TRBV30 | TGTGCCTGGAGTCGCGGGGGGACGTACAATGAGCAGTTCTTC | CAWSRGGTYNEQFF
. | . | TRBJ1-1 | TRBV9 | TGTGCCAGCAGCAACGGAGAGCGACACACTGAAGCTTTCTTT | CASSNGERHTEAFF
. | . | TRBJ1-1 | TRBV7-9 | TGTGCCAAGGAGGGGGTGAACACTGAAGCTTTCTTT | CAKEGVNTEAFF
. | . | TRBJ2-7 | TRBV14 | TGTGCCAGCAGCCAGAAAGGGATGAGGGGGGGAAGCTACGAGCAGTACTTC | CASSQKGMRGGSYEQYF
many | . | TRBJ2-5 | TRBV9 | TGTGCCAGCAGCGACGGGACGACAATTCAAGAGACCCAGTACTTC | CASSDGTTIQETQYF
few | . | TRBJ2-3 | TRBV20-1 | TGCAGTGTTAGAACAGATACGCAGTATTTT | CSVRTDTQYF
many | . | TRBJ1-1 | TRBV4-1 | TGCGCCAGCAGCCAAGAGGGCCGGGGTGGGAGCACTGAAGCTTTCTTT | CASSQEGRGGSTEAFF
. | . | TRBJ1-5 | TRBV28 | TGTGCCAGCATGAGGAGCAATCAGCCCCAGCATTTT | CASMRSNQPQHF
. | . | TRBJ1-5 | TRBV6-5 | TGTGCCAGCAGTCCGCGGACGAACCTGGGCAATCAGCCCCAGCATTTT | CASSPRTNLGNQPQHF
few | TRBD1 | TRBJ1-1 | TRBV19 | TGTGCCAGTAGTAGGGACAGTCGGAACACTGAAGCTTTCTTT | CASSRDSRNTEAFF
many | . | TRBJ2-6 | TRBV7-3 | TGTGCCAGCAGCTTAAGTGGGGGGACTGGGGCCAACGTCCTGACTTTC | CASSLSGGTGANVLTF
few | TRBD2 | TRBJ2-1 | TRBV28 | TGTGCCAGTACCGGGACTAGGAGTGCCCTATACAATGAGCAGTTCTTC | CASTGTRSALYNEQFF
once | TRBD1 | TRBJ1-1 | TRBV4-2 | TGTGCCAGCAGACAGGGACAGCAGAACACTGAAGCTTTCTTT | CASRQGQQNTEAFF
few | . | TRBJ2-4 | TRBV9 | TGTGCCAGCGGGACCGAAAGCATTCAGTACTTC | CASGTESIQYF
many | . | TRBJ2-7 | TRBV4-2 | TGTGCCAGCAGCCATACTTCTCACGGCAGCTCCTACGAGCAGTACTTC | CASSHTSHGSSYEQYF
. | TRBD2 | TRBJ2-1 | TRBV7-2 | TGTGCCAGCAGCCGGCTAGCGGGGGTCGAGCAGTTCTTC | CASSRLAGVEQFF
few | . | TRBJ1-4 | TRBV4-1 | TGCGCCAGCAGCCAAGTTGGCATTGGAACTGAAAAACTGTTTTTT | CASSQVGIGTEKLFF
few | TRBD1 | TRBJ2-1 | TRBV5-5 | TGTGCCAGCAGCACCGGGACAGAATACAATGAGCAGTTCTTC | CASSTGTEYNEQFF
. | TRBD2 | TRBJ2-3 | TRBV3-1 | TGTGCCAGCAGCCCGGCGGGGGATCGGGCAGATACGCAGTATTTT | CASSPAGDRADTQYF
. | . | TRBJ2-1 | TRBV19 | TGTGCCAGTAAAGGCTGGTGGACGGCAAGCAATGAGCAGTTCTTC | CASKGWWTASNEQFF
. | . | TRBJ2-5 | TRBV14 | TGTGCCAGCAGCCCACATCCCGGGAGTGAGACCCAGTACTTC | CASSPHPGSETQYF